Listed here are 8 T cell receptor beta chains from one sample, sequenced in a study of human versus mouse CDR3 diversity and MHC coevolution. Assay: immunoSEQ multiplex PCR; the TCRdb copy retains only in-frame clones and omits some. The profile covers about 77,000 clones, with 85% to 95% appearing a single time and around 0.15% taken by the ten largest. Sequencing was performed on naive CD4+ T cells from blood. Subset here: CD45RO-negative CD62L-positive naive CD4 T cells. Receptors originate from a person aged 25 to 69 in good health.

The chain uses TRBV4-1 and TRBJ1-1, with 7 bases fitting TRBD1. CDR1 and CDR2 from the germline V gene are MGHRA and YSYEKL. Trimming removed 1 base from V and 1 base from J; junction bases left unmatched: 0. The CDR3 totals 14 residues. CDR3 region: CASSQGQGNTEAFF. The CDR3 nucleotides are TGCGCCAGCAGCCAAGGACAGGGGAACACTGAAGCTTTCTTT.

CDR3 DNA: TGTGCCACCAGCAGAGATGAATCGGCAGGGAACACTGAAGCTTTCTTT. It codes for CATSRDESAGNTEAFF. The gene calls are TRBV15 and TRBJ1-1; D remains ambiguous. This CDR3 spans 16 amino acids. V lost 0 bases and J lost 1, with 12 bases in between. Germline CDR1 LNHNV, CDR2 YYDKDF (reference sequence).

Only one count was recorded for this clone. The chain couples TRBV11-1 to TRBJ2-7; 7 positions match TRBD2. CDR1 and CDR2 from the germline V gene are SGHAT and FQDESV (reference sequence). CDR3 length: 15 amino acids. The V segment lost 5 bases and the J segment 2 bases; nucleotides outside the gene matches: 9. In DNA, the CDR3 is TGTGCCAGCAGCCCGATGGCTAGCGGCACCTACGAGCAGTACTTC. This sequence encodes CASSPMASGTYEQYF.

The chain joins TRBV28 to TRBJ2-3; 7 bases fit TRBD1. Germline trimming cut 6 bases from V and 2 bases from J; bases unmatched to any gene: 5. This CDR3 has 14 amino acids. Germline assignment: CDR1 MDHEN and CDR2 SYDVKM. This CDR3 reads CASRTGQFTDTQYF. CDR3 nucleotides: TGTGCCAGCAGGACGGGACAGTTCACAGATACGCAGTATTTT. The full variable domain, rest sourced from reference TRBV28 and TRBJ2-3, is DVKVTQSSRYLVKRTGEKVFLECVQDMDHENMFWYRQDPGLGLRLIYFSYDVKMKEKGDIPEGYSVSREKKERFSLILESASTNQTSMYLCASRTGQFTDTQYFGPGTRLTVL.

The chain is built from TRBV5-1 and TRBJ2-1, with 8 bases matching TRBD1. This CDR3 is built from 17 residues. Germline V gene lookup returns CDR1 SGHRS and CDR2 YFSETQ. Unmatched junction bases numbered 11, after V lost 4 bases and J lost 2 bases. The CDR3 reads CASSPMRTGLTYNEQFF. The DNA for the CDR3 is TGCGCCAGCAGCCCGATGCGGACAGGGCTTACCTACAATGAGCAGTTCTTC.

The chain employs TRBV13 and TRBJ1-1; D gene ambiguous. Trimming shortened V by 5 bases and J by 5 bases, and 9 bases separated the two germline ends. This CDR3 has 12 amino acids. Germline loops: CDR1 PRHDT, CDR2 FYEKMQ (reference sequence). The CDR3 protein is CASSPRTTEAFF. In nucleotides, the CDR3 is TGTGCCAGCAGCCCACGAACAACTGAAGCTTTCTTT.

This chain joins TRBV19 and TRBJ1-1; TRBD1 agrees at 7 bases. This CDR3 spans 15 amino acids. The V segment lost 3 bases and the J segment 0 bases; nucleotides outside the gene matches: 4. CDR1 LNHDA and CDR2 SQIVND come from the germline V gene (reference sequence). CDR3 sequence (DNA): TGTGCCAGTAGTATCGGACAGGCCTTGAACACTGAAGCTTTCTTT. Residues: CASSIGQALNTEAFF.

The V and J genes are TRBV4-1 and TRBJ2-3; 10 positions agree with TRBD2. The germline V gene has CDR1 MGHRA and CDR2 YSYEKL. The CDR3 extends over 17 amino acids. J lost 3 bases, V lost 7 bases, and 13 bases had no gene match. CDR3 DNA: TGCGCCAGCACCCCGGGGGTACTAGCGGGAAGAACAGATACGCAGTATTTT. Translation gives CASTPGVLAGRTDTQYF.